Listed here are 7 T cell receptor beta chains from one sample, sequenced in a study of PD-L1 blockade in urothelial cancer. The method was immunoSEQ multiplex PCR; TCRdb's version includes in-frame clones alone and lacks a portion of them. Of approximately 100,000 clones in the sample, roughly nine tenths were seen once. This specimen was PBMCs, taken around atezolizumab (anti-PD-L1) treatment. These receptors originate from a woman older than 75 with urothelial cancer.

This chain links TRBV30 with TRBJ1-3; 8 positions agree with TRBD1. Germline V CDR1 and CDR2: GTSNPN, SVGIG (reference sequence). The CDR3 totals 16 residues. With 0 bases clipped from V and 2 bases from J, the junction kept 6 bases outside the gene matches. CDR3 loop: CAWSVQGGVAGNTIYF. In DNA, the CDR3 is TGTGCCTGGAGTGTACAGGGGGGGGTGGCTGGAAACACCATATATTTT.

This clone was seen only once. V usage is TRBV11-2 and J usage is TRBJ2-1; 10 bases line up with TRBD2. Germline values: CDR1 SGHAT, CDR2 FQNNGV. The CDR3 spans 13 residues. The ends lost 4 bases at V and 10 bases at J; junction bases unmatched: 4. In DNA form, the CDR3 reads TGTGCCAGCAGCTCCACTAGCGGGATCGAGCAGTTCTTC. This translates into CASSSTSGIEQFF.

The chain uses TRBV5-6 and TRBJ2-5; D call uncertain. The CDR3 has 13 amino acids. Germline CDR1 reads SGHDT; CDR2 reads YYEEEE. Trimming took off 2 bases at V and 2 bases at J, with 7 bases between the two ends. The CDR3 region is CASSLIQQETQYF. The CDR3 DNA sequence: TGTGCCAGCAGCTTAATACAGCAAGAGACCCAGTACTTC.

The genes are TRBV5-4 and TRBJ2-5; 8 nucleotides align to TRBD2. Germline values: CDR1 SGHNT, CDR2 YYREEE (reference sequence). The J segment lost 5 bases and the V segment lost 3 bases, leaving 9 bases of the junction unmatched. This CDR3 region has 15 residues. The CDR3 nucleotides read TGTGCCAGCAGCTCCTCCGGGACTAGGAGGGAGACCCAGTACTTC. Translation: CASSSSGTRRETQYF. The entire variable domain, with the rest obtained from reference TRBV5-4 and TRBJ2-5, is as follows: ETGVTQSPTHLIKTRGQQVTLRCSSQSGHNTVSWYQQALGQGPQFIFQYYREEENGRGNFPPRFSGLQFPNYSSELNVNALELDDSALYLCASSSSGTRRETQYFGPGTRLLVL.

The table lists this clone with a few counts. This chain links TRBV30 with TRBJ2-7; TRBD2 is a possible D gene (5 bases). Germline V gene lookup returns CDR1 GTSNPN and CDR2 SVGIG (reference sequence). The CDR3 is 13 amino acids. The germline V and J ends were trimmed by 1 base and 3 bases, with 10 bases remaining between them. The CDR3 DNA reads TGTGCCTGGAGTGCCGGGATACGCTACGAGCAGTACTTC. Encoded protein: CAWSAGIRYEQYF.

This chain uses TRBV9 with TRBJ2-7; 13 bases are shared with TRBD2. The CDR3 spans 15 residues. Germline lookup yields CDR1 SGDLS and CDR2 YYNGEE. J was trimmed by 4 bases and V by 5 bases; bases with no gene match: 6. The CDR3 is CASSGTTSGRYEQYF. The DNA of the CDR3 is TGTGCCAGCAGTGGCACGACTAGCGGGAGGTACGAGCAGTACTTC.

This chain links TRBV9 with TRBJ2-3; D might be TRBD2 (5 bases). The CDR3 has 14 residues. Germline CDR1 SGDLS, CDR2 YYNGEE. The ends were cut back, 4 bases at V and 2 bases at J, with 11 bases in the middle. The CDR3 spells CASSRVDFTDTQYF. In DNA form, the CDR3 reads TGTGCCAGCAGCCGGGTGGACTTCACAGATACGCAGTATTTT.